In its sample, the clone carrying this TCR beta chain was seen once. This specimen comes from a study of shared T cell receptors in the human thymus. This table comes from immunoSEQ multiplex PCR, and its TCRdb copy is limited to in-frame clones, with some not included. The sample holds approximately 490,000 clones, approximately 80% seen once. Deletions cut 0 bases from V and 2 bases from J, with 8 bases between. The CDR3 loop spans 15 amino acids. Germline CDR1 and CDR2: MNHEY and SMNVEV (reference sequence). A further study also used this sample, focusing on human thymus T cells. That source notes: Congenital heart defects were the reason for the corrective surgery that the donors, healthy Finnish infants, were having. The study used thymus tissue resected during corrective heart surgery. Usage of V and J genes appeared biased in thymic and blood repertoires. Related research has reported that thymic repertoires overlap highly among unrelated individuals.

This clonotype was obtained from a boy younger than two with a congenital heart defect. The genes are TRBV27 and TRBJ1-3; unclear D gene. The sequenced sample was thymocytes. CDR3 in amino acids: CASSLSEGPGNTIYF. The CDR3 DNA is TGTGCCAGCAGTTTATCGGAGGGTCCTGGAAACACCATATATTTT.